This TCR beta chain is from a study of prognosis after radiotherapy for stage I lung cancer. The overall study: In the span from 2018 to January 2019, stage I non-small cell lung cancer patients were enrolled. Fourteen patients presented with newly diagnosed primary stage I lung tumors, and a few carried oligometastatic NSCLC following surgical resection of the primary tumor.

CDR1 is PRHDT and CDR2 is FYEKMQ in the germline V gene (reference sequence). Trimming stripped 2 bases from V and 7 bases from J, with 21 bases between. CDR3 length: 16 amino acids. Genomic DNA provided the template from which TCR beta CDR3 was amplified by two-round multiplex PCR. Individual primers that were specific to each TRBV and TRBJ gene served in first-round PCR. TCRdb recomputed calls from the multiplex PCR reads with MiXCR, one row per CDR3 protein. The sample has about 19,000 distinct CDR3 sequences; about 27% are singletons. This clonotype was observed at least ten times. Its antigen is unknown. Study results and limitations: Gene usage of TRBV and TRBJ reportedly differed between patients with and without metastases.

The J gene is TRBJ2-7, the V gene TRBV13, with D possibly TRBD2 on 7 matching bases. The clonotype comes from a donor at least 50 years old with non-small cell lung cancer. The sequencing used PBMCs, collected before or after stereotactic body radiation therapy (not recorded which). CDR3 in DNA: TGTGCCAGCAGCTTATCCACTTATCGGGGGGCTGGGGAGCAGTACTTC. Its translation is CASSLSTYRGAGEQYF.